This TCR beta chain originates from a study of PD-L1 blockade in urothelial cancer. The time point: peripheral blood 6 weeks after treatment start. Only in-frame clones appear in the TCRdb table, and some are missing; sequencing was by immunoSEQ multiplex PCR. The data show roughly 100,000 clones, with 83% seen just once and around 8.1% held by the top ten. CDR3 size: 18 residues. The J segment lost 5 bases and the V segment lost 2 bases, leaving 16 bases of the junction unmatched. Germline assignment: CDR1 MRHNA and CDR2 SNTAGT. V is TRBV6-4 and J is TRBJ2-3, with 7 bases matching TRBD2. The clonotype originates from a man between 70 and 80 years old with urothelial cancer. Sample: PBMCs, taken around atezolizumab (anti-PD-L1) treatment. CDR3 DNA: TGTGCCAGCAGTGACGGGTTGGAAAAGCGGGGATGGGGAGATACGCAGTATTTT. This encodes CASSDGLEKRGWGDTQYF.